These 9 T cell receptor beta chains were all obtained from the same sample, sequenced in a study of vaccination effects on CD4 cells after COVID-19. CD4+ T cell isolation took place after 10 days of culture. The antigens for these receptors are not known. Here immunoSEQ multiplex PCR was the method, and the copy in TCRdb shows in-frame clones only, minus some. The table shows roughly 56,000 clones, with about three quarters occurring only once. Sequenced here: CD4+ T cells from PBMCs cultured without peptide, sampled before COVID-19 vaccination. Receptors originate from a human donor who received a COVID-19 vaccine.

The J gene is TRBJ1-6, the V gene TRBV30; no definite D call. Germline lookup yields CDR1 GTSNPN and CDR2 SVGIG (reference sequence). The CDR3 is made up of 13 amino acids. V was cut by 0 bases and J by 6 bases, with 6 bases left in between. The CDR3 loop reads CAWSVALNSPLHF. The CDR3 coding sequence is TGTGCCTGGAGTGTTGCCCTTAATTCACCCCTCCACTTT.

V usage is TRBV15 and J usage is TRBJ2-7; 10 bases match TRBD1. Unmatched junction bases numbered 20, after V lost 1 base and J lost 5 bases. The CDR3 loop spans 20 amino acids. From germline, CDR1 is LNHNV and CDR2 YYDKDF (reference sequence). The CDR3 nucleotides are TGTGCCACCAGCAGAGGAGGAAGGGGACAGGGGCCCACTTTTTACCACGAGCAGTACGTC. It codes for CATSRGGRGQGPTFYHEQYV.

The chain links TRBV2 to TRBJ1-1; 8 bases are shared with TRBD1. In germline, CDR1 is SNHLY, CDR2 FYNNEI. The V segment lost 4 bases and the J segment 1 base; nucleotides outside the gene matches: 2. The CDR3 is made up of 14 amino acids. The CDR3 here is CASSADRGNTEAFF. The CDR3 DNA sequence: TGTGCCAGCAGTGCCGACAGGGGGAACACTGAAGCTTTCTTT. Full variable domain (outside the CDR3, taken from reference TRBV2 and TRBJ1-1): EPEVTQTPSHQVTQMGQEVILRCVPISNHLYFYWYRQILGQKVEFLVSFYNNEISEKSEIFDDQFSVERPDGSNFTLKIRSTKLEDSAMYFCASSADRGNTEAFFGQGTRLTVV.

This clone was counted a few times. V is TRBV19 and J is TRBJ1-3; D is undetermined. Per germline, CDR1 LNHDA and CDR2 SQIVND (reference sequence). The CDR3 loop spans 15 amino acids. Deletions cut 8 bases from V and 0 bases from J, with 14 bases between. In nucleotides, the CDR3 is TGTGCCAGTCAGAGGGTAGGGCTCTCTGGAAACACCATATATTTT. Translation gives CASQRVGLSGNTIYF. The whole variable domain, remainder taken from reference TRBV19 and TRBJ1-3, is DGGITQSPKYLFRKEGQNVTLSCEQNLNHDAMYWYRQDPGQGLRLIYYSQIVNDFQKGDIAEGYSVSREKKESFPLTVTSAQKNPTAFYLCASQRVGLSGNTIYFGEGSWLTVV.

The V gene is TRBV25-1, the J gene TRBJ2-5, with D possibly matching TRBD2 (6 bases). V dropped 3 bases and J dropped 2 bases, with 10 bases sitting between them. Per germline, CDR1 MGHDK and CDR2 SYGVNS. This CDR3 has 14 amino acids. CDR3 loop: CASSDPGDQETQYF. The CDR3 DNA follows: TGTGCCAGCAGTGACCCGGGAGATCAAGAGACCCAGTACTTC.

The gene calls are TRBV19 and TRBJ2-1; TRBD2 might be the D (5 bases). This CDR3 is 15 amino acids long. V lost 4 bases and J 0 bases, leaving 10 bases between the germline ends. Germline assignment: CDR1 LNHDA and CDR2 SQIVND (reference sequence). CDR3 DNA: TGTGCCAGTAGTAACGCGGGTAGCTCCTACAATGAGCAGTTCTTC. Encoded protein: CASSNAGSSYNEQFF.

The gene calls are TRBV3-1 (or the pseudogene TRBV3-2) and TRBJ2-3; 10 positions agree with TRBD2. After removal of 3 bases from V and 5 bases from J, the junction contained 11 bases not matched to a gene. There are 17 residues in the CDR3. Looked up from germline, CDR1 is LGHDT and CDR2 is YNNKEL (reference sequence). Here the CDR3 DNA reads TGTGCCAGCAGCCACGAACTTACTAGCGGGGTGGGAGATACGCAGTATTTT. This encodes CASSHELTSGVGDTQYF.

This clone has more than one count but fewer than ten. The CDR3 sequence: CASSSTDTQYF. CDR3 bases: TGTGCCAGCAGTTCCACAGATACGCAGTATTTT. This chain joins TRBV12-3 or TRBV12-4 and TRBJ2-3; unclear D gene. V was clipped by 4 bases and J by 2 bases, with 1 base between them. This CDR3 region has 11 residues.

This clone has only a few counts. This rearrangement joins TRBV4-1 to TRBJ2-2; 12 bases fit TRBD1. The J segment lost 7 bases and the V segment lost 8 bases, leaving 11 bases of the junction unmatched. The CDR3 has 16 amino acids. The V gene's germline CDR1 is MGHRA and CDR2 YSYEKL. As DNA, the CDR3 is TGCGCCAGCGGATTCTCCGGGACAGGGGGCAGCGGGGAGCTGTTTTTT. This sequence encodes CASGFSGTGGSGELFF.